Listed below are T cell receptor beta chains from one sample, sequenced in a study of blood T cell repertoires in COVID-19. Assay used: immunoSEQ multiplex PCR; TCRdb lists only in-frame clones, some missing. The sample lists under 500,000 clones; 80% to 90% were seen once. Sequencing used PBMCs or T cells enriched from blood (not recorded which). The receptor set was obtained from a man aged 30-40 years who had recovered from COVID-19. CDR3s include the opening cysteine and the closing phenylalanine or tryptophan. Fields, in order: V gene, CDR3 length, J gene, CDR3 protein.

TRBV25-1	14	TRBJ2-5	CASSEELDQETQYF
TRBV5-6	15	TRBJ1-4	CASSLAGKGGEKLFF
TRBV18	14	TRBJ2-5	CASSRSGVQETQYF
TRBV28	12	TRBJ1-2	CASSSGDYGYTF
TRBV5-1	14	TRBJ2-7	CASSFPGQGDEQYF
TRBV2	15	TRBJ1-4	CASAPGRSPVEKLFF
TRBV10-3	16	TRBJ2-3	CAISDGGTRTTDTQYF
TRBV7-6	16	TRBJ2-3	CASSLSWTGGTDTQYF
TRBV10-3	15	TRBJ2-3	CAISDPNGQTDTQYF
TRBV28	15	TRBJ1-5	CASSLAGPGGQPQHF
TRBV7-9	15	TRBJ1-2	CASSLAGTGGYGYTF
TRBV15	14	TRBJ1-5	CATSRGGGRQPQHF
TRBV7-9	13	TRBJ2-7	CASSRTSSVEQYF
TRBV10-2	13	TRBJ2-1	CASSLAGSYEQFF
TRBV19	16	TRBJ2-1	CASRPTGVSWTNEQFF